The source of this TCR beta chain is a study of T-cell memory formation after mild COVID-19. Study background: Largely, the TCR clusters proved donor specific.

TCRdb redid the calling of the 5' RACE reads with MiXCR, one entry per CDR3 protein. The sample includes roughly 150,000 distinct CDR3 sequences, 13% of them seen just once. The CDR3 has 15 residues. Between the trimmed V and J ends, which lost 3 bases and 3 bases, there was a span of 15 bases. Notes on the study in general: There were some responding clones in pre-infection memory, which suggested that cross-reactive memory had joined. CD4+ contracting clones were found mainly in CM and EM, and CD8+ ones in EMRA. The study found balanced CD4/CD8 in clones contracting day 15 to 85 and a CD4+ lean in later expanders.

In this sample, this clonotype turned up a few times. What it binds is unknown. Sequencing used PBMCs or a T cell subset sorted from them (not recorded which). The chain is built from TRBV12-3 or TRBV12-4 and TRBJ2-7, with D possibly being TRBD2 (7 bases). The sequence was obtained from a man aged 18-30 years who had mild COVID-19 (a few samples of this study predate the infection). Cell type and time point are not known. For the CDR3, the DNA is TGTGCCAGCAGTTTCCGGGGGGCTATCGGCTACGAGCAGTACTTC. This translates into CASSFRGAIGYEQYF.